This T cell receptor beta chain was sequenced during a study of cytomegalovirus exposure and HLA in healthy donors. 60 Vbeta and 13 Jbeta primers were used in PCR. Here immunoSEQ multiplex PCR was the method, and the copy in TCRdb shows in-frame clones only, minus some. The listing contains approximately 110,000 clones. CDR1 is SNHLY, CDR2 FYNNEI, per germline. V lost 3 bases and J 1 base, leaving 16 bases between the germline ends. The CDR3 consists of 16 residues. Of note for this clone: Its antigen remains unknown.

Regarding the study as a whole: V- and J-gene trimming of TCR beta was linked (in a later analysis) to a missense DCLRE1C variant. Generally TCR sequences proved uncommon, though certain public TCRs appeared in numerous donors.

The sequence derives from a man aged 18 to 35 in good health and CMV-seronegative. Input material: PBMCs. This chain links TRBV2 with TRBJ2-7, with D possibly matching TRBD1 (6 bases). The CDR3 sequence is CASSDPQQGESYEQYF. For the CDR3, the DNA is TGTGCCAGCAGTGACCCCCAACAGGGAGAGTCCTACGAGCAGTACTTC. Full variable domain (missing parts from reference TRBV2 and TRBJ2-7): EPEVTQTPSHQVTQMGQEVILRCVPISNHLYFYWYRQILGQKVEFLVSFYNNEISEKSEIFDDQFSVERPDGSNFTLKIRSTKLEDSAMYFCASSDPQQGESYEQYFGPGTRLTVT.